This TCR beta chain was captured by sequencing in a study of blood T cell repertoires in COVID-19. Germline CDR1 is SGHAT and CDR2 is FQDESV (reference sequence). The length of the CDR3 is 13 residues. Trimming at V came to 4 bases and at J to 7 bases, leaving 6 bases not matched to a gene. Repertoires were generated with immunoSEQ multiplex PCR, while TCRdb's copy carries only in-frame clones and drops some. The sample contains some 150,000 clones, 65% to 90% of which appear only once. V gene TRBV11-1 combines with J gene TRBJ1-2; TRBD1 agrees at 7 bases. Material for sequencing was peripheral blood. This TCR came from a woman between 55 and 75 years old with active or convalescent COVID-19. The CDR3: CASSSAGGGGYTF. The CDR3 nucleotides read TGTGCCAGCAGCTCAGCAGGGGGTGGTGGCTACACCTTC.